The next 28 T cell receptor beta chains were all read from a single sample in a study of a mutant IDH1 vaccine in newly diagnosed glioma. These TCRs' antigens remain unknown. Indicated time point: week 35, safety follow-up. What each vaccine dose contained was 300 ug of mutant IDH1 20-mer peptide, accompanied by topical imiquimod. Profiling relied on immunoSEQ multiplex PCR, and the TCRdb table lists in-frame clones only, not all of them. Seen here are fewer than 45,000 clones, approximately 92% observed once, and the top ten hold approximately 1.6%. The sequences come from PBMCs, collected from a glioma patient whose treatment included an IDH1 peptide vaccine. The receptors shown here come from a man in his forties with glioma.

The chain links TRBV10-3 to TRBJ2-7; D unresolved. Germline V gene data show CDR1 as ENHRY and CDR2 as SYGVKD. This CDR3 is 11 amino acids long. V lost 10 bases and J lost 3, with 10 bases in between. CDR3 residues: CATQEVYEQYF. The CDR3 nucleotides read TGTGCCACCCAAGAAGTCTACGAGCAGTACTTC.

The rearrangement links TRBV21-1 to TRBJ2-7. TRBV21-1 is marked as a pseudogene. This CDR3 is built from 12 residues. The CDR3 DNA reads as TGTGCCAGCAGCAAAGACACCTACGAGCAGTACGTC. Amino acids: CASSKDTYEQYV.

This sequence joins TRBV28 and TRBJ1-5; perhaps TRBD1 as D (5 bases). Trimming left V 10 bases short and J 6 bases short, with 19 bases between. The CDR3 length is 14 residues. The germline V gene encodes CDR1 MDHEN and CDR2 SYDVKM. CDR3 amino acids: CATRRGGGTQPQHF. The CDR3 DNA follows: TGTGCCACCCGACGGGGGGGAGGTACTCAGCCCCAGCATTTT.

This clone was counted between two and nine times. The chain recombines TRBV28 with TRBJ2-5, with 7 nucleotides matching TRBD2. CDR1 is MDHEN, CDR2 SYDVKM, per germline. The CDR3 extends over 16 amino acids. The V gene end was trimmed by 3 bases and the J gene end by 2 bases; junction bases not matched to a gene: 9. CDR3 protein: CASSFLGGRRQETQYF. The CDR3 nucleotides read TGTGCCAGCAGTTTCTTGGGGGGGAGGAGGCAAGAGACCCAGTACTTC.

The CDR3 DNA follows: TGTGCCAGCAGTTTAGCACAGTACTCTGGAAACACCATATATTTT. Translation: CASSLAQYSGNTIYF. The chain employs TRBV28 and TRBJ1-3; D gene ambiguous. Germline CDR1 reads MDHEN; CDR2 reads SYDVKM. This CDR3 is built from 15 residues. With 2 bases removed from V and 0 bases from J, the gap between germline ends came to 8 bases.

The chain carries TRBV10-2 and TRBJ2-1; the D gene could be TRBD1 or TRBD2 (5 bases each). Trimming took 3 bases from V and 5 from J, leaving 11 bases between them. The CDR3 loop spans 14 amino acids. Germline V lookup: CDR1 WSHSY, CDR2 SAAADI. DNA of the CDR3: TGCGCCAGCAGTGAAGTAGGGACGGACAATGAGCAGTTCTTC. Amino acid sequence: CASSEVGTDNEQFF.

This clone appeared a few times. The rearrangement links TRBV27 to TRBJ2-7; D is perhaps TRBD2 (5 bases). The germline V gene encodes CDR1 MNHEY and CDR2 SMNVEV (reference sequence). Trimming took 3 bases from V and 2 from J, leaving 26 bases between them. This CDR3 has 19 amino acids. CDR3 sequence (DNA): TGTGCCAGCAGTTTGAGGGCGATGGGAGATTCCCTACGTCCCTACGAGCAGTACTTC. Encoded protein: CASSLRAMGDSLRPYEQYF.

This chain joins TRBV28 and TRBJ2-7; 8 positions agree with TRBD1. The CDR3 is 17 residues long. Germline trimming cut 11 bases from V and 1 base from J; bases unmatched to any gene: 19. Germline assignment: CDR1 MDHEN and CDR2 SYDVKM. For the CDR3, the DNA is TGTGCCTGCGAGACTGGCCAGGACAGGGTGGAATCCTACGAGCAGTACGTC. Residues: CACETGQDRVESYEQYV.

The V call is TRBV28, the J call TRBJ1-1; tentative D call: TRBD1 (5 bases). The CDR3 has 13 residues. Germline CDR1 MDHEN, CDR2 SYDVKM. With 6 bases removed from V and 2 bases from J, the gap between germline ends came to 10 bases. CDR3 coding DNA: TGTGCCAGCAGGGCGGGGGGTAACACTGAAGCTTTCTTT. This encodes CASRAGGNTEAFF.

This rearrangement joins TRBV19 to TRBJ1-5; 9 bases match TRBD1. Germline V gene sequence: CDR1 LNHDA, CDR2 SQIVND (reference sequence). The CDR3 spans 15 residues. The J segment lost 5 bases and the V segment lost 9 bases, leaving 11 bases of the junction unmatched. In nucleotides, the CDR3 is TGTGCCAGCCGGAAAAGGGACAGGGACGATCAGCCCCAGCATTTT. As protein: CASRKRDRDDQPQHF.

This sequence joins TRBV5-1 and TRBJ2-3; D uncertain. From germline, CDR1 is SGHRS and CDR2 YFSETQ. V dropped 1 base and J dropped 1 base, with 13 bases sitting between them. The CDR3 covers 16 residues. This chain's CDR3 is CASSLRRLDRTDTQYF. The CDR3 nucleotides read TGCGCCAGCAGCTTGCGGCGGCTTGACCGCACAGATACGCAGTATTTT.

The rearrangement uses TRBV5-1 and TRBJ2-1; D perhaps matches TRBD2 (5 bases). V lost 0 bases and J lost 5, with 15 bases in between. The CDR3 covers 16 residues. In germline, CDR1 is SGHRS, CDR2 YFSETQ. The CDR3 reads CASSLGTGYPNNEQFF. CDR3 DNA: TGCGCCAGCAGCTTGGGCACGGGGTATCCAAACAATGAGCAGTTCTTC.

This clone occurred a few times. This sequence joins TRBV4-3 and TRBJ2-6; D uncertain. Germline V gene lookup returns CDR1 LGHNA and CDR2 YSLEER. There are 16 residues in the CDR3. Trimming took off 3 bases at V and 0 bases at J, with 9 bases between the two ends. This CDR3 reads CASSQGEISGANVLTF. CDR3 DNA sequence: TGCGCCAGCAGCCAGGGTGAAATCTCTGGGGCCAACGTCCTGACTTTC.

For this clone: At one end, the junction sequence differs from germline, possibly due to a read error. The CDR3 sequence: CASSLDGDYTYTQYF. DNA of the CDR3: TGTGCCAGCAGCTTAGACGGGGACTACACATATACGCAGTATTTT. The V call is TRBV11-2, the J call TRBJ2-3; 7 positions match TRBD2. The CDR3 consists of 15 residues. Germline values: CDR1 SGHAT, CDR2 FQNNGV.

This clone was detected once. The V call is TRBV13, the J call TRBJ2-5; D remains unclear. The CDR3 extends over 14 amino acids. Trimming stripped 0 bases from V and 1 base from J, with 6 bases between. Germline lookup yields CDR1 PRHDT and CDR2 FYEKMQ (reference sequence). CDR3 protein: CASSLGEIQETQYF. CDR3 DNA: TGTGCCAGCAGCTTAGGGGAGATCCAAGAGACCCAGTACTTC.

CDR3 region: CASSWERGSGNTIYF. The CDR3 nucleotides are TGCGCCAGCAGCTGGGAGAGGGGCTCCGGAAACACCATATATTTT. The chain joins TRBV5-1 to TRBJ1-3; a possible D gene is TRBD1 (5 bases). This CDR3 spans 15 amino acids. Per germline, CDR1 SGHRS and CDR2 YFSETQ. Trimming removed 3 bases from V and 4 bases from J, with 14 bases in between.

CDR3 sequence reads: CASSPGTEGHQPQHF. As DNA, the CDR3 is TGCGCCAGCAGCCCCGGGACAGAGGGCCATCAGCCCCAGCATTTT. The chain couples TRBV5-1 to TRBJ1-5; 7 bases map to TRBD1. J lost 5 bases, V lost 4 bases, and 9 bases had no gene match. CDR1 and CDR2 (germline): SGHRS, YFSETQ. The length of the CDR3 is 15 residues.

The chain has TRBV30 and TRBJ2-2; the D call may be TRBD1 or TRBD2 (6 bases each). CDR3 length: 13 amino acids. V was clipped by 7 bases and J by 6 bases, with 15 bases between them. Germline V lookup: CDR1 GTSNPN, CDR2 SVGIG (reference sequence). The DNA of the CDR3 is TGTGCCTCCGGTCGGAGGGGGGCCGGGGAGCTGTTTTTT. Translation gives CASGRRGAGELFF.

The chain recombines TRBV10-3 with TRBJ2-7; no definite D call. V shed 0 bases and J shed 0 bases, with 12 bases lying between them. There are 16 residues in the CDR3. The germline V gene encodes CDR1 ENHRY and CDR2 SYGVKD. The CDR3 loop reads CAISESPRFSSYEQYV. In DNA, the CDR3 is TGTGCCATCAGTGAGTCGCCAAGGTTCAGCTCCTACGAGCAGTACGTC.

The CDR3 region is CATSRDMTPRETQYF. As DNA, the CDR3 is TGTGCCACCAGCAGAGATATGACTCCTAGGGAGACCCAGTACTTC. V usage is TRBV15 and J usage is TRBJ2-5; D not certain. Trimming pared 0 bases from V and 5 bases from J, leaving 13 bases between. The V gene's germline CDR1 is LNHNV and CDR2 YYDKDF (reference sequence). This CDR3 has 15 residues.

The chain recombines TRBV7-8 with TRBJ1-1; D is undetermined. CDR1 is SGHVS and CDR2 is FQNEAQ in the germline V gene. CDR3 length: 13 amino acids. V was trimmed by 4 bases and J by 1 base, leaving 7 bases between them. The CDR3 DNA sequence: TGTGCCAGCAGCTCCAACGGGAACACTGAAGCTTTCTTT. It yields the protein CASSSNGNTEAFF.

The V call is TRBV2, the J call TRBJ1-5; 8 bases align to TRBD1. CDR3 length: 14 amino acids. Germline lookup yields CDR1 SNHLY and CDR2 FYNNEI. V gave up 4 bases and J gave up 6 bases; unmatched junction bases: 5. The CDR3 sequence: CASSGGQGVQPQHF. The CDR3 DNA sequence: TGTGCCAGCAGTGGCGGACAGGGCGTTCAGCCCCAGCATTTT.

V gene TRBV6-1 combines with J gene TRBJ2-2; the D gene could be TRBD1 or TRBD2 (6 bases each). Germline values: CDR1 MNHNS, CDR2 SASEGT. V lost 10 bases and J 9 bases, leaving 21 bases between the germline ends. The CDR3 loop spans 14 amino acids. CDR3 amino acids: CAISGGGVRRELFF. CDR3 sequence (DNA): TGTGCCATATCCGGAGGGGGAGTAAGACGGGAGCTGTTTTTT.

The V gene is TRBV7-9, the J gene TRBJ1-5; unclear D gene. The V gene's germline CDR1 is SEHNR and CDR2 FQNEAQ (reference sequence). V was cut by 4 bases and J by 3 bases, with 1 base left in between. CDR3 length: 11 amino acids. The CDR3 bases are TGTGCCAGCAGCTCCAATCAGCCCCAGCATTTT. As protein: CASSSNQPQHF.

The chain couples TRBV7-2 to TRBJ2-7; D not certain. CDR1 and CDR2 (germline): SGHTA, FQGNSA. The CDR3 covers 13 residues. The V end lost 5 bases, the J end lost 6 bases, and 14 bases lay between the germline ends. CDR3 nucleotides: TGTGCCAGCAGCCTCACTCCTTGGCGCGAGCAGTACTTC. Translated: CASSLTPWREQYF.

The J gene is TRBJ1-1, the V gene TRBV5-8, with TRBD1 matching over 9 bases. Germline CDR1 is SGHTS and CDR2 is YDEGEE. The CDR3 has 12 amino acids. With 5 bases clipped from V and 13 bases from J, the junction kept 9 bases outside the gene matches. CDR3: CASRRDRVLVFF. For the CDR3, the DNA is TGTGCCAGCAGGAGGGACAGGGTACTTGTTTTCTTT.

This clone was picked up a small number of times. J is TRBJ2-7 and V is TRBV6-1, with a tentative D call TRBD1 (5 bases). This CDR3 has 16 amino acids. Trimming removed 2 bases from V and 1 base from J, with 15 bases in between. Germline V gene lookup returns CDR1 MNHNS and CDR2 SASEGT. CDR3 DNA sequence: TGTGCCAGCAGTGAATTCGACAGTGCCCATTCCTACGAGCAGTACGTC. It is translated as CASSEFDSAHSYEQYV.

This sequence joins TRBV9 and TRBJ2-2; D may be TRBD1 (5 bases). Germline CDR1 reads SGDLS; CDR2 reads YYNGEE. Trimming shortened V by 0 bases and J by 7 bases, and 7 bases separated the two germline ends. This CDR3 has 13 amino acids. CDR3 DNA sequence: TGTGCCAGCAGCGTAGGGGGCAGCGGGGAGCTGTTTTTT. The encoded protein is CASSVGGSGELFF.